This TCR beta chain was found in a study of regulatory T cells in long-lasting Graves disease. For TCR beta, libraries came from iRepertoire HTBI primers and Arm-PCR of CDR3 regions. TCRdb analysed the multiplex PCR reads with MiXCR anew, one entry per CDR3 protein. The top ten hold about 23% of the sample, which has about 420,000 distinct CDR3 sequences, roughly 15% seen once. Study results and limitations: Persistent patients had more shared public clonotypes (fewer than 3,000) than new patients (approximately 920). Patients with persistent disease showed a bias toward TRBV28, TRBJ1-2 and TRBJ2-5.

Described time point: newly diagnosed GD, antithyroid drugs for less than 3 months. The TCR library was prepared using RNA isolated from PBMCs. Germline assignment: CDR1 SGHAT and CDR2 FQNNGV. This CDR3 is built from 17 residues. V was shortened by 4 bases and J by 2 bases, with 19 bases between the two germline ends. Ten or more counts support this clonotype. What it recognizes is unknown. These same records also appear under a second study, on T cells in Graves' hyperthyroidism and ophthalmopathy. This second study says: Most thyroid-expanded clonotypes above 0.001 were also found in blood. A model using 13 V-J features told ophthalmopathy apart from stable hyperthyroidism.

The source material was peripheral blood mononuclear cells (PBMCs), sampled at new diagnosis, from a patient treated with antithyroid drugs. J is TRBJ2-3 and V is TRBV11-2, with a possible D match to TRBD2 (6 bases). The sequence derives from a woman between 18 and 29 years old with Graves disease. In DNA form, the CDR3 reads TGTGCCAGCAGCTCCCCGGGGGTGGGAGACACCACAGATACGCAGTATTTT. Encoded protein: CASSSPGVGDTTDTQYF.